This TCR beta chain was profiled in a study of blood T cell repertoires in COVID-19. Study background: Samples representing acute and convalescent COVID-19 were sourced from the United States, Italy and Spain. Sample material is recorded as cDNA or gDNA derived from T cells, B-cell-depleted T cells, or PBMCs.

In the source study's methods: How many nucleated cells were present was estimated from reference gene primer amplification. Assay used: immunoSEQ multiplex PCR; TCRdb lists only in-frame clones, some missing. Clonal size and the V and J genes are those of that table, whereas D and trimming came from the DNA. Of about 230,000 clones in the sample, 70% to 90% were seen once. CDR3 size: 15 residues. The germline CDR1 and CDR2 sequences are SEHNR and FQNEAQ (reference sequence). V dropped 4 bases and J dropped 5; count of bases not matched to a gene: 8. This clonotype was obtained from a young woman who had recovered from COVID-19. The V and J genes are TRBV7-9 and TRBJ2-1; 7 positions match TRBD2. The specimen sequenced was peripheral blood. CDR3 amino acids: CASSSSTSGDNEQFF. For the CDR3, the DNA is TGTGCCAGCAGCTCGTCCACGAGCGGGGACAATGAGCAGTTCTTC.